These 11 T cell receptor beta chains share one sample of origin, sequenced in a study of T cells in Graves' hyperthyroidism and ophthalmopathy. The investigators amplified TCR beta CDR3 regions from RNA transcripts. A set of HTBI primers served as the primers for a first-round RT-PCR of the TCR CDR3. TCRdb reprocessed the multiplex PCR reads with MiXCR, giving one entry per CDR3 protein. The sample comprises under 300,000 distinct CDR3 sequences, about 25% of which are singletons, and around 28% rests with the top ten. Sample: blood. The source of these receptors is a middle-aged man with Graves' hyperthyroidism that later progressed to Graves' ophthalmopathy.

This clonotype occurred many times. The CDR3 sequence is CSATGGTDTQYF. The DNA of the CDR3 is TGCAGTGCTACAGGGGGCACAGATACGCAGTATTTT. The chain combines TRBV20-1 with TRBJ2-3; TRBD1 is a possible D gene (6 bases). This CDR3 has 12 residues. V dropped 4 bases and J dropped 1 base, with 6 bases sitting between them. Per germline, CDR1 DFQATT and CDR2 SNEGSKA (reference sequence).

This clonotype was counted many times. The chain uses TRBV11-1 and TRBJ2-7, with 10 positions matching TRBD2. This CDR3 has 15 residues. Germline lookup yields CDR1 SGHAT and CDR2 FQDESV (reference sequence). Trimming at V came to 2 bases and at J to 2 bases, leaving 3 bases not matched to a gene. CDR3 loop: CASSLLAGETYEQYF. DNA of the CDR3: TGTGCCAGCAGCTTACTAGCGGGAGAAACCTACGAGCAGTACTTC.

The table lists this clonotype with many counts. The chain couples TRBV5-1 to TRBJ2-7; 10 nucleotides match TRBD2. The CDR3 is 17 residues long. Trimming at V came to 4 bases and at J to 0 bases, leaving 10 bases not matched to a gene. The germline CDR1 and CDR2 sequences are SGHRS and YFSETQ. The CDR3 spells CASSVTSGSFSSYEQYF. The CDR3 coding sequence is TGCGCCAGCAGCGTGACTAGCGGGTCTTTCAGCTCCTACGAGCAGTACTTC.

The V gene is TRBV19, the J gene TRBJ1-5; D not certain. With 6 bases removed from V and 10 bases from J, the gap between germline ends came to 13 bases. The CDR3 extends over 12 amino acids. The germline V gene has CDR1 LNHDA and CDR2 SQIVND (reference sequence). DNA for the CDR3: TGTGCCAGTAGAAAACGTCAGGCCCCCCAGCATTTT. Amino acid sequence: CASRKRQAPQHF. The entire variable domain, with the rest obtained from reference TRBV19 and TRBJ1-5, is as follows: DGGITQSPKYLFRKEGQNVTLSCEQNLNHDAMYWYRQDPGQGLRLIYYSQIVNDFQKGDIAEGYSVSREKKESFPLTVTSAQKNPTAFYLCASRKRQAPQHFGDGTRLSIL.

The rearrangement links TRBV20-1 to TRBJ2-5, with D uncertain. Trimming took 6 bases from V and 5 from J, leaving 10 bases between them. The germline V gene encodes CDR1 DFQATT and CDR2 SNEGSKA (reference sequence). This CDR3 comprises 11 residues. The DNA of the CDR3 is TGCAGTGCCTACGTCGGGGAGACCCAGTACTTC. Translation gives CSAYVGETQYF.

The chain couples TRBV6-5 to TRBJ2-4, with D perhaps TRBD1 (5 bases). The V and J ends lost 2 bases and 1 base respectively, with 15 bases between them. This CDR3 has 17 amino acids. CDR1 is MNHEY, CDR2 SVGAGI, per germline. In DNA, the CDR3 is TGTGCCAGCAGTTACGGGTGGGTAGGGGCGGCCAAAAACATTCAGTACTTC. Its translation is CASSYGWVGAAKNIQYF.

This chain links TRBV4-2 with TRBJ1-5; TRBD1 might be the D (6 bases). V gave up 0 bases and J gave up 2 bases, with 17 bases separating them. CDR1 LGHNA and CDR2 YNFKEQ come from the germline V gene. CDR3 length equals 18 residues. The CDR3 here is CASSQDAEDQGRNQPQHF. The CDR3 bases are TGTGCCAGCAGCCAAGATGCGGAGGATCAGGGGCGCAATCAGCCCCAGCATTTT.

In its sample, this clonotype was seen many times. The rearrangement links TRBV6-5 to TRBJ2-2; 9 nucleotides match TRBD2. Germline lookup yields CDR1 MNHEY and CDR2 SVGAGI. Trimming at V came to 3 bases and at J to 8 bases, leaving 4 bases not matched to a gene. The CDR3 runs 14 residues. CDR3 sequence reads: CASSYSGGMGELFF. The CDR3 DNA follows: TGTGCCAGCAGTTATAGCGGGGGCATGGGGGAGCTGTTTTTT.

This clonotype was picked up many times. The CDR3 spells CASSVVPVNQSYEQYF. CDR3 DNA: TGTGCCAGCAGCGTAGTACCAGTGAACCAGTCCTACGAGCAGTACTTC. This rearrangement joins TRBV9 to TRBJ2-7; D unclear. The V end was cut by 0 bases, the J end by 1 base, with 14 bases between. The CDR3 length is 16 residues. Germline CDR1 SGDLS, CDR2 YYNGEE.

This chain uses TRBV9 with TRBJ2-7, with D possibly called TRBD1 or TRBD2 (5 bases each). The CDR3 has 14 amino acids. V dropped 4 bases and J dropped 2 bases, with 13 bases sitting between them. Germline loops: CDR1 SGDLS, CDR2 YYNGEE. Written as DNA, the CDR3 is TGTGCCAGCAGCCTAGGGACGGATACCTACGAGCAGTACTTC. Amino acids: CASSLGTDTYEQYF.

This clonotype was observed a handful of times. The V and J genes are TRBV25-1 and TRBJ2-7, with a possible D match to TRBD2 (6 bases). V dropped 11 bases and J dropped 2 bases, with 16 bases sitting between them. Germline CDR1 is MGHDK and CDR2 is SYGVNS. The CDR3 runs 13 residues. DNA for the CDR3: TGTGCCTCGGGAGTCAGGGTCACCTACGAGCAGTACTTC. Residues: CASGVRVTYEQYF.